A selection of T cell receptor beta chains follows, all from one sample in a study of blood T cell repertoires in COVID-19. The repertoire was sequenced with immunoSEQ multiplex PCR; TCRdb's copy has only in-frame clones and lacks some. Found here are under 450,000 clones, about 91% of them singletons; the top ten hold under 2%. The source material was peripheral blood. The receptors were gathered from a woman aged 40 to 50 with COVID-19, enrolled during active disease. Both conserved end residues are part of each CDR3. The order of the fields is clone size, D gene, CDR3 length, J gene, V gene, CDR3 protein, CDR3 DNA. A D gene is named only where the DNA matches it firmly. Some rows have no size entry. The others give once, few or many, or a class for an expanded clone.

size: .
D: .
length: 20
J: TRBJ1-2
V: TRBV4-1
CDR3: CASSQETTGLLGALGYGYTF
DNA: TGCGCCAGCAGCCAAGAAACCACTGGGCTGTTAGGGGCCTTGGGCTATGGCTACACCTTC

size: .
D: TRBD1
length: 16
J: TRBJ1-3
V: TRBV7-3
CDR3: CASSLVPQGVRNTIYF
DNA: TGTGCCAGCAGCTTAGTTCCACAGGGGGTTAGAAACACCATATATTTT

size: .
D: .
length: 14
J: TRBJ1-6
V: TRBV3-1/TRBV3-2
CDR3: CASSQENENSPLHF
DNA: TGTGCCAGCAGCCAAGAAAACGAGAATTCACCCCTCCACTTT

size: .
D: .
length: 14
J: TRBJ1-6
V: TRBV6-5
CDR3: CASRDPGFGSPLHF
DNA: TGTGCCAGCAGGGATCCAGGGTTTGGTTCACCCCTCCACTTT

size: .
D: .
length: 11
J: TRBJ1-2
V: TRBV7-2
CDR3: CASSFGYGYTF
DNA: TGTGCCAGCAGCTTCGGGTATGGCTACACCTTC

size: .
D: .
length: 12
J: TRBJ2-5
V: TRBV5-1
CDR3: CASSLAFETQYF
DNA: TGCGCCAGCAGCTTGGCCTTCGAGACCCAGTACTTC

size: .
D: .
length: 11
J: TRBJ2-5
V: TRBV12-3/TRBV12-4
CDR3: CASSRKETQYF
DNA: TGTGCCAGCAGCAGAAAAGAGACCCAGTACTTC

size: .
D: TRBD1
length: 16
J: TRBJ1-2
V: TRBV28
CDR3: CASYLPGQGLNYGYTF
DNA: TGTGCCAGCTACCTGCCGGGACAGGGGTTGAACTATGGCTACACCTTC

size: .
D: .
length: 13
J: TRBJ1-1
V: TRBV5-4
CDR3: CASSLTVSAEAFF
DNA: TGTGCCAGCAGCTTGACCGTTTCAGCTGAAGCTTTCTTT

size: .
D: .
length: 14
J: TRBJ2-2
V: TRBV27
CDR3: CASSFSGIAGELFF
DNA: TGTGCCAGCAGTTTTTCGGGGATTGCCGGGGAGCTGTTTTTT

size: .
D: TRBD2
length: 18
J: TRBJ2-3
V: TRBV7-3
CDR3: CASSLYRTSGRSTDTQYF
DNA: TGTGCCAGCAGCTTATACCGGACTAGCGGGAGATCCACAGATACGCAGTATTTT

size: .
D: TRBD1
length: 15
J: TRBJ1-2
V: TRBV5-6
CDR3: CASSSLWTGDYGYTF
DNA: TGTGCCAGCAGCTCTCTTTGGACAGGAGACTATGGCTACACCTTC

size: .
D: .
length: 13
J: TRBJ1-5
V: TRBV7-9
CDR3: CASSLAQGRPQHF
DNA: TGTGCCAGCAGCTTAGCGCAGGGAAGGCCCCAGCATTTT

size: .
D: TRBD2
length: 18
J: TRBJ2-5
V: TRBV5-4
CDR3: CASSPPAGTSGLQETQYF
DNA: TGTGCCAGCAGCCCGCCAGCTGGGACTAGCGGGCTCCAAGAGACCCAGTACTTC

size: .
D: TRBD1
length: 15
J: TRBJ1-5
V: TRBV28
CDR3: CASSPDRGGGQPQHF
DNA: TGTGCCAGCAGCCCGGACAGGGGAGGGGGTCAGCCCCAGCATTTT

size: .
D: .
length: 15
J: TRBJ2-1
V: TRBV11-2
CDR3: CASSSLKGEYNEQFF
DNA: TGTGCCAGCAGCTCACTAAAGGGGGAGTACAATGAGCAGTTCTTC

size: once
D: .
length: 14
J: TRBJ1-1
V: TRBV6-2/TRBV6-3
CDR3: CASSPRWGNTEAFF
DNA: TGTGCCAGCAGTCCGCGATGGGGCAACACTGAAGCTTTCTTT

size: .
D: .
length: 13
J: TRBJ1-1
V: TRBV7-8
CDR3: CASSLDGGAAAFF
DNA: TGTGCCAGCAGCTTAGACGGGGGGGCAGCGGCTTTCTTT

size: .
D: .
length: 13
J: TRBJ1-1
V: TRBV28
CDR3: CASSRPQDTEAFF
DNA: TGTGCCAGCAGCCGTCCGCAGGACACTGAAGCTTTCTTT

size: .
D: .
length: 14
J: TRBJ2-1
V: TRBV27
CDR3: CASSLVAVYNEQFF
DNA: TGTGCCAGCAGTTTGGTAGCTGTCTACAATGAGCAGTTCTTC

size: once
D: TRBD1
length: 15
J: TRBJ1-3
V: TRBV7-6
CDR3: CASTPRQGNGNTIYF
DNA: TGTGCCAGCACCCCCAGACAGGGAAATGGAAACACCATATATTTT

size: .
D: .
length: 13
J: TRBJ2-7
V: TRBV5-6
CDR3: CASSFLPNSEQYF
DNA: TGTGCCAGCAGCTTCCTCCCTAACTCCGAGCAGTACTTC

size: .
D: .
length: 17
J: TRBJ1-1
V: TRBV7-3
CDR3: CASSLSPLLGGNTEAFF
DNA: TGTGCCAGCAGCTTAAGCCCATTGCTGGGAGGGAACACTGAAGCTTTCTTT

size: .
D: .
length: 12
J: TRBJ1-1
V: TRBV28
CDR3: CASSSAGKEAFF
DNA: TGTGCCAGCAGTTCGGCGGGGAAAGAAGCTTTCTTT

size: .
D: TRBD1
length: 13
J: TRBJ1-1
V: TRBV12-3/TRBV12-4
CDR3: CASSLGQGAEAFF
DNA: TGTGCCAGCAGCCTAGGACAGGGGGCTGAAGCTTTCTTT

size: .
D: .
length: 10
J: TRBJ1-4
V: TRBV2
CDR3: CAIRNGGLFF
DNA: TGTGCCATCCGGAACGGGGGACTGTTTTTT

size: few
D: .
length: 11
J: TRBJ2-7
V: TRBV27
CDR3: CASSLNHEQYF
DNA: TGTGCCAGCAGTCTAAACCACGAGCAGTACTTC

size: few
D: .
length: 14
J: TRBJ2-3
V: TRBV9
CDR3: CASSGRGRADTQYF
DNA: TGTGCCAGCAGCGGCAGGGGTAGGGCAGATACGCAGTATTTT

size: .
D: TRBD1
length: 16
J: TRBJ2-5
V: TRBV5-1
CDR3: CASSLQGQDRGETQYF
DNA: TGCGCCAGCAGCTTGCAGGGACAGGACAGGGGAGAGACCCAGTACTTC

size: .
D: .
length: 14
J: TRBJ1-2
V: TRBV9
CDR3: CASSVGTVTYGYTF
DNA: TGTGCCAGCAGCGTAGGAACGGTTACCTATGGCTACACCTTC